The 18 T cell receptor beta chains below were found in one sample sequenced in a study of control samples from healthy donors and cancer patients. Only in-frame clones appear in the TCRdb table, and some are missing; sequencing was by immunoSEQ multiplex PCR. The data show 90,000 to 150,000 clones, approximately 89% seen once. Sequencing used blood. These receptors originate from a woman aged 18-29 years in good health.

The chain recombines TRBV24-1 with TRBJ2-1; D not resolved. This CDR3 contains 11 residues. V was trimmed by 3 bases and J by 7 bases, leaving 3 bases between them. Germline V gene sequence: CDR1 KGHDR, CDR2 SFDVKD. In DNA form, the CDR3 reads TGTGCCACCAGTGATCGGAATGAGCAGTTCTTC. Its translation: CATSDRNEQFF.

This sequence joins TRBV19 and TRBJ2-1, with 7 bases aligning to TRBD2. Germline CDR1 and CDR2: LNHDA and SQIVND (reference sequence). V dropped 7 bases and J dropped 9; count of bases not matched to a gene: 6. The CDR3 spans 12 residues. The CDR3, as DNA: TGTGCCAGTACGAGTGGGAGGGGTGAGCAGTTCTTC. Amino acid sequence: CASTSGRGEQFF.

The table lists this clone with a count of one. The genes are TRBV19 and TRBJ2-3, with 7 nucleotides matching TRBD1. After removal of 0 bases from V and 7 bases from J, the junction contained 13 bases not matched to a gene. CDR3 length: 17 amino acids. Germline V gene sequence: CDR1 LNHDA, CDR2 SQIVND (reference sequence). This CDR3 reads CASSIDLKGAVINTQYF. DNA for the CDR3: TGTGCCAGTAGTATAGATCTAAAGGGGGCAGTTATAAATACGCAGTATTTT.

The chain is built from TRBV18 and TRBJ2-3, with D possibly being TRBD1 (6 bases). Germline V gene data show CDR1 as KGHSH and CDR2 as LQKENI. Deletions cut 3 bases from V and 7 bases from J, with 8 bases between. CDR3 size: 12 residues. The CDR3 loop is CASSPGANTQYF. The CDR3 DNA reads as TGTGCCAGCTCACCGGGGGCGAATACGCAGTATTTT.

This chain uses TRBV29-1 with TRBJ2-2; D is perhaps TRBD1 (6 bases). The CDR3 runs 14 residues. With 7 bases removed from V and 1 base from J, the gap between germline ends came to 13 bases. The germline V gene encodes CDR1 SQVTM and CDR2 ANQGSEA. The CDR3 here is CSAKPTGNTGELFF. CDR3 nucleotides: TGCAGCGCCAAACCGACAGGGAACACCGGGGAGCTGTTTTTT.

The gene calls are TRBV28 and TRBJ2-2, with TRBD1 matching 7 bases. After removal of 5 bases from V and 4 bases from J, the junction contained 10 bases not matched to a gene. CDR3 length: 16 residues. The germline V gene has CDR1 MDHEN and CDR2 SYDVKM. CDR3 sequence (DNA): TGTGCCAGCAGTAAAATGACAGGGATGACCACCGGGGAGCTGTTTTTT. This codes for CASSKMTGMTTGELFF.

This clone appeared a single time. The genes are TRBV4-3 and TRBJ2-3; a possible D gene is TRBD1 (6 bases). The CDR3 length is 13 residues. CDR1 and CDR2 from the germline V gene are LGHNA and YSLEER. Trimming shortened V by 4 bases and J by 2 bases, and 7 bases separated the two germline ends. As DNA, the CDR3 is TGCGCCAGCAGCCCGGGACACACAGATACGCAGTATTTT. Its translation: CASSPGHTDTQYF.

The CDR3, as DNA: TGTGCCACCAGCAGTTATGGTTCGGGACTAGCGAACTACAATGAGCAGTTCTTC. Protein: CATSSYGSGLANYNEQFF. The chain recombines TRBV15 with TRBJ2-1, with 10 positions matching TRBD2. CDR1 and CDR2 from the germline V gene are LNHNV and YYDKDF (reference sequence). With 3 bases clipped from V and 3 bases from J, the junction kept 11 bases outside the gene matches. This CDR3 is 18 amino acids long.

This clone was seen more than once but under ten times. The chain employs TRBV6-5 and TRBJ1-1; 8 bases line up with TRBD1. Germline V CDR1 and CDR2: MNHEY, SVGAGI. Trimming at V came to 6 bases and at J to 4 bases, leaving 7 bases not matched to a gene. The CDR3 covers 14 residues. This CDR3 reads CASSGRGHGTEAFF. The CDR3 bases are TGTGCCAGCAGCGGCAGGGGGCATGGCACTGAAGCTTTCTTT.

Only one count was recorded for this clone. This chain uses TRBV12-3 or TRBV12-4 with TRBJ1-3, with a tentative D call TRBD1 (6 bases). The CDR3 is 13 amino acids. The V end lost 4 bases, the J end lost 4 bases, and 8 bases lay between the germline ends. DNA for the CDR3: TGTGCCAGCAGTTCAGGGGCCGGAAACACCATATATTTT. Translation: CASSSGAGNTIYF.

The chain employs TRBV7-9 and TRBJ2-2, with 8 bases aligning to TRBD1. The CDR3 runs 16 residues. The germline gives CDR1 SEHNR, CDR2 FQNEAQ (reference sequence). V shed 5 bases and J 3 bases; nucleotides not matched to a gene: 8. Written as DNA, the CDR3 is TGTGCCAGCAGCGGAACCGCGGGACAGGACACCGGGGAGCTGTTTTTT. Translation: CASSGTAGQDTGELFF.

V and J are TRBV7-2 and TRBJ1-3; a possible D gene is TRBD1 (5 bases). The ends were cut back, 2 bases at V and 0 bases at J, with 8 bases in the middle. The CDR3 extends over 15 amino acids. Germline-derived CDR1 and CDR2 are SGHTA and FQGNSA. The CDR3 DNA follows: TGTGCCAGCAGCTTAATGAGGGGCTCTGGAAACACCATATATTTT. As protein: CASSLMRGSGNTIYF. The complete variable domain, with remaining parts taken from reference TRBV7-2 and TRBJ1-3, reads GAGVSQSPSNKVTEKGKDVELRCDPISGHTALYWYRQSLGQGLEFLIYFQGNSAPDKSGLPSDRFSAERTGGSVSTLTIQRTQQEDSAVYLCASSLMRGSGNTIYFGEGSWLTVV.

The chain links TRBV28 to TRBJ1-5; D perhaps matches TRBD1 (5 bases). Trimming left V 8 bases short and J 0 bases short, with 17 bases between. The CDR3 is 16 amino acids. Germline V lookup: CDR1 MDHEN, CDR2 SYDVKM. The CDR3 nucleotides read TGTGCCAGCCGGATGGGGGGGAGATATAGCAATCAGCCCCAGCATTTT. It is translated as CASRMGGRYSNQPQHF.

This clone is categorized as medium-sized. The genes are TRBV28 and TRBJ2-7; D unresolved. This CDR3 is 14 amino acids long. V lost 3 bases, J lost 5 bases, and 14 bases lay in between. Per germline, CDR1 MDHEN and CDR2 SYDVKM. The CDR3 coding sequence is TGTGCCAGCAGTTTCCTCGGGCTTGAAAACGAGCAGTACTTC. It yields the protein CASSFLGLENEQYF.

This clone was seen more than once but under ten times. V usage is TRBV6-2 or TRBV6-3 and J usage is TRBJ1-6; 7 bases map to TRBD1. CDR3 length: 16 amino acids. Germline loops: CDR1 MNHEY, CDR2 SVGEGT. V shed 3 bases and J 6 bases; nucleotides not matched to a gene: 8. In nucleotides, the CDR3 is TGTGCCAGCAGTTATTCTCCGGGACAGATTAATTCACCCCTCCACTTT. Its protein is CASSYSPGQINSPLHF.

The chain has TRBV5-5 and TRBJ1-1; D remains unclear. The length of the CDR3 is 17 residues. Per the germline V gene, CDR1 is SGHKS and CDR2 is YYEKEE (reference sequence). V was clipped by 4 bases and J by 0 bases, with 19 bases between them. This CDR3 reads CASSPNARKGLNTEAFF. The CDR3 DNA reads as TGTGCCAGCAGCCCAAATGCCCGAAAGGGTTTGAACACTGAAGCTTTCTTT.

The genes are TRBV28 and TRBJ2-7; D is ambiguous. The ends were cut back, 5 bases at V and 2 bases at J, with 13 bases in the middle. The CDR3 is 14 amino acids. CDR1 MDHEN and CDR2 SYDVKM come from the germline V gene. The CDR3 bases are TGTGCCAGCAGTATAGGGTTTCAGCCCTACGAGCAGTACTTC. Residues: CASSIGFQPYEQYF.

The chain links TRBV25-1 to TRBJ2-7; TRBD2 matches 13 bases. V shed 1 base and J 0 bases; nucleotides not matched to a gene: 0. The CDR3 totals 16 residues. From germline, CDR1 is MGHDK and CDR2 SYGVNS. The CDR3 nucleotides are TGTGCCAGCAGTGAATGGACTAGCGGGAGCTCCTACGAGCAGTACTTC. Amino acid sequence: CASSEWTSGSSYEQYF.